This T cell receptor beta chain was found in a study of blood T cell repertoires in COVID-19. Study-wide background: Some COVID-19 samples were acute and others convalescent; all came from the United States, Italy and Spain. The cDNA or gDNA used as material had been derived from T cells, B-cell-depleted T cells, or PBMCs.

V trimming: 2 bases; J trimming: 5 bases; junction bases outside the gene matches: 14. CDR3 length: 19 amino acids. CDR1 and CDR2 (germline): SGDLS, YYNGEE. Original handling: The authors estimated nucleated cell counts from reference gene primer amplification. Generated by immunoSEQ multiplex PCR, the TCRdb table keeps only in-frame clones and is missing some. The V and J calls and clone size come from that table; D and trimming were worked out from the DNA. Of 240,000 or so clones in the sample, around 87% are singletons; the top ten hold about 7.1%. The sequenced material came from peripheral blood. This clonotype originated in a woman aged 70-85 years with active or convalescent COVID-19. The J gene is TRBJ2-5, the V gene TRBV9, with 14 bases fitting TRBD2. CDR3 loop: CASSVRGSTSGGALETQYF. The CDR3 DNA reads TGTGCCAGCAGCGTGAGAGGGTCGACTAGCGGGGGGGCCTTGGAGACCCAGTACTTC.